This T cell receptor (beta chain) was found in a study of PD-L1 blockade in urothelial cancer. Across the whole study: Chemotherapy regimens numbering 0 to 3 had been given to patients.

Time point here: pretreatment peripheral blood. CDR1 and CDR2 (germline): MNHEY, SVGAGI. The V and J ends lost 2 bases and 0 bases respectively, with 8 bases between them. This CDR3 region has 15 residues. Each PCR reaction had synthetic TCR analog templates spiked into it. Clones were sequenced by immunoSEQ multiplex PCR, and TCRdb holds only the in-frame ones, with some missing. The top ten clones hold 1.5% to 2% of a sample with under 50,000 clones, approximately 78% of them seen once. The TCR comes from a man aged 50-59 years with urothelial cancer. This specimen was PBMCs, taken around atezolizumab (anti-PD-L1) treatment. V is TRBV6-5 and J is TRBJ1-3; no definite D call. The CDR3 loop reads CASSYERSSGNTIYF. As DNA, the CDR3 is TGTGCCAGCAGTTACGAACGGAGCTCTGGAAACACCATATATTTT.